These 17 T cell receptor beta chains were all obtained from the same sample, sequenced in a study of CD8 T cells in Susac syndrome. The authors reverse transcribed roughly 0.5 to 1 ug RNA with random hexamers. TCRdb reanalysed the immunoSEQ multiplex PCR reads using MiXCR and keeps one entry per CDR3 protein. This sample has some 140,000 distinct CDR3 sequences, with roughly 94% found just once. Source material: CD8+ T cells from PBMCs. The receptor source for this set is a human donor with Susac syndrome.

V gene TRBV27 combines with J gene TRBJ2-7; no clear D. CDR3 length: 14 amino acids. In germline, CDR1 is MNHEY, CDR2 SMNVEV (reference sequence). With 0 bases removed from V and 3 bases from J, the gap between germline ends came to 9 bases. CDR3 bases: TGTGCCAGCAGTTTATCTACAGATGGCTACGAGCAGTACTTC. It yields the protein CASSLSTDGYEQYF.

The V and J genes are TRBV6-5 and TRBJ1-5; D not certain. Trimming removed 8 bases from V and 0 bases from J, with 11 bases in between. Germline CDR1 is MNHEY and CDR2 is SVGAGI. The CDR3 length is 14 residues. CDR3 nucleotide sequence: TGTGCCAGCTGGGATCCCGCTAGCAATCAGCCCCAGCATTTT. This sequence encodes CASWDPASNQPQHF.

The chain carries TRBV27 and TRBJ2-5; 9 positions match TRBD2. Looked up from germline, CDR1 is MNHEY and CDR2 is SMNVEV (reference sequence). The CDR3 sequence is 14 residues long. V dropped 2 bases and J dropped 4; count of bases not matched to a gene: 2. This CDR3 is CASSLGRGGETQYF. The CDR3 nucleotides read TGTGCCAGCAGTTTAGGGCGGGGGGGAGAGACCCAGTACTTC.

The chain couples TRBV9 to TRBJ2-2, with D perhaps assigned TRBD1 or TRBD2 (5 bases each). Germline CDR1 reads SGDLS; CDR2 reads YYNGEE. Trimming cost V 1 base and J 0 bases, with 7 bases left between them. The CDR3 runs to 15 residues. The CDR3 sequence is CASSVRDPNTGELFF. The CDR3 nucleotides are TGTGCCAGCAGCGTACGGGACCCGAACACCGGGGAGCTGTTTTTT.

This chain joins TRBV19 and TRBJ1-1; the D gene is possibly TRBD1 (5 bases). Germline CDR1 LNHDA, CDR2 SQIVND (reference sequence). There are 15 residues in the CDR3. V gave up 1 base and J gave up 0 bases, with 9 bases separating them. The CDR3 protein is CASSIAQTVNTEAFF. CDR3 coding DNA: TGTGCCAGTAGTATAGCGCAGACAGTGAACACTGAAGCTTTCTTT.

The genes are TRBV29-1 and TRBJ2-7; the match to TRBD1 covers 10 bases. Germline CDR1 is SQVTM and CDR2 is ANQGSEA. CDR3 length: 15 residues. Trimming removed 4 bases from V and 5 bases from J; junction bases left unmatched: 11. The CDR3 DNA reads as TGCAGCGTTGTGGGAGGGACAGGGGCTTTCAACGAGCAGTACTTC. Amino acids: CSVVGGTGAFNEQYF.

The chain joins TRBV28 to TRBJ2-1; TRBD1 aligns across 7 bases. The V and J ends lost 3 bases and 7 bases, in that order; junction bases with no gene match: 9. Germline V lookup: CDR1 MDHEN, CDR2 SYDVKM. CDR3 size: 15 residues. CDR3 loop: CASSFPQGIGNEQFF. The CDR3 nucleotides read TGTGCCAGCAGTTTCCCACAGGGGATCGGGAATGAGCAGTTCTTC.

The CDR3 bases are TGCGCCAGCAGCTTGGAGCGGGTCCACGAGCAGTACTTC. Amino acids: CASSLERVHEQYF. The V call is TRBV5-1, the J call TRBJ2-7; D is possibly TRBD2 (6 bases). This CDR3 region has 13 residues. The germline V gene has CDR1 SGHRS and CDR2 YFSETQ. Trimming took 0 bases from V and 5 from J, leaving 9 bases between them.

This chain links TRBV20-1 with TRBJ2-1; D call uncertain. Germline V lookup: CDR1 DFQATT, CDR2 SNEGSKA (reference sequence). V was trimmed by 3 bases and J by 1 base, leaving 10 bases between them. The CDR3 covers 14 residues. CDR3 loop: CSARGRSSYNEQFF. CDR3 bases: TGCAGTGCTAGGGGTCGGAGTTCCTACAATGAGCAGTTCTTC.

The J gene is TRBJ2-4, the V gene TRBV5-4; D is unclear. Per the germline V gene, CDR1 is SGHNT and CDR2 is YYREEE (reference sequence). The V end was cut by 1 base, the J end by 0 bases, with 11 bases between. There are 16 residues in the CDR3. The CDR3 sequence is CASSLTPGLAKNIQYF. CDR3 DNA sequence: TGTGCCAGCAGCTTGACACCAGGTTTAGCCAAAAACATTCAGTACTTC.

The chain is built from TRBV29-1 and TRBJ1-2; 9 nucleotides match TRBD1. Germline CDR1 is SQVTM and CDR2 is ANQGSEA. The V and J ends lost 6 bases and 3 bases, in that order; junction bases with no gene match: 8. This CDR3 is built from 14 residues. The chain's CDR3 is CSVPGTGRDYGYTF. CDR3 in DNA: TGCAGCGTCCCCGGGACAGGGAGAGACTATGGCTACACCTTC. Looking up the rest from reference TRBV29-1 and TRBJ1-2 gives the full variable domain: SAVISQKPSRDICQRGTSLTIQCQVDSQVTMMFWYRQQPGQSLTLIATANQGSEATYESGFVIDKFPISRPNLTFSTLTVSNMSPEDSSIYLCSVPGTGRDYGYTFGSGTRLTVV.

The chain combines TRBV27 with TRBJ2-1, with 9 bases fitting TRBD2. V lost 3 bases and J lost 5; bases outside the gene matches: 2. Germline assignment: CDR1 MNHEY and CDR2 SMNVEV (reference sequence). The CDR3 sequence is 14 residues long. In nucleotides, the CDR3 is TGTGCCAGCAGTTTCGGGACTAGCCACAATGAGCAGTTCTTC. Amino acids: CASSFGTSHNEQFF.

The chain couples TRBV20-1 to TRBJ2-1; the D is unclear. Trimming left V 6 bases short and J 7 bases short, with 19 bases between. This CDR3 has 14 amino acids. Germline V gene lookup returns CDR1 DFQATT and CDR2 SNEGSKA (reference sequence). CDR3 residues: CSAPHPRRPNEQFF. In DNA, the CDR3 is TGCAGTGCCCCACACCCTCGAAGGCCTAATGAGCAGTTCTTC.

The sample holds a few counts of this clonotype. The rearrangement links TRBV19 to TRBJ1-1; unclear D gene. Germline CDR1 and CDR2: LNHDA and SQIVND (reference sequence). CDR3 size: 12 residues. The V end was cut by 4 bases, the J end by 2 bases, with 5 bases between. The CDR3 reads CASSRANTEAFF. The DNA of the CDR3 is TGTGCCAGTAGTAGGGCCAACACTGAAGCTTTCTTT.

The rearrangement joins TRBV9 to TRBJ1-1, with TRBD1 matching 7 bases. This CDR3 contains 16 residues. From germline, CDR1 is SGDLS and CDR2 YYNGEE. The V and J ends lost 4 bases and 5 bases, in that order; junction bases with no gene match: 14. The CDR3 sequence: CASSINHGQVGTEAFF. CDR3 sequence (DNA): TGTGCCAGCAGCATAAACCACGGACAGGTGGGGACTGAAGCTTTCTTT.

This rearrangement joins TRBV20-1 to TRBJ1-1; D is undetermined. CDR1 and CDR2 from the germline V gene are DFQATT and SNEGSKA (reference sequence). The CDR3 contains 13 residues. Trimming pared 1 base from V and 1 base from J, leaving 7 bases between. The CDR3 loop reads CSARGRANTEAFF. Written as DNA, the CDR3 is TGCAGTGCTAGAGGCCGGGCGAACACTGAAGCTTTCTTT.

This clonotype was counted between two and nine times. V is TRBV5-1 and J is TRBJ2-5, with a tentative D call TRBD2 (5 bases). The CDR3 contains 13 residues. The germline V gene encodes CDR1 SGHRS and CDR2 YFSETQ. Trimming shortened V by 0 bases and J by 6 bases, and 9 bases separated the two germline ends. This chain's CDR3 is CASSLEEVKTQYF. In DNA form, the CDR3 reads TGCGCCAGCAGCTTGGAGGAGGTGAAGACCCAGTACTTC.